Listed here are 27 T cell receptor beta chains from one sample, sequenced in a study of cytomegalovirus exposure and HLA in healthy donors. Both 60 Vbeta primers and 13 Jbeta primers went into the PCR. TCRdb's table, derived via immunoSEQ multiplex PCR, lists solely in-frame clones and lacks some. Of roughly 140,000 clones detected, roughly 63% appear once; the ten largest clones hold approximately 7%. Sequenced input: PBMCs. These receptors all come from a woman aged 55-70 years in good health and CMV-seropositive.

V usage is TRBV9 and J usage is TRBJ2-5; 8 nucleotides agree with TRBD1. V gave up 2 bases and J gave up 4 bases; unmatched junction bases: 10. The CDR3 is 16 residues long. CDR1 is SGDLS, CDR2 YYNGEE, per germline. The CDR3 DNA reads as TGTGCCAGCAGCGTTCGATCAGGGGGCTCGTTAGAGACCCAGTACTTC. This encodes CASSVRSGGSLETQYF. The whole variable domain, filled in from reference TRBV9 and TRBJ2-5, reads DSGVTQTPKHLITATGQRVTLRCSPRSGDLSVYWYQQSLDQGLQFLIQYYNGEERAKGNILERFSAQQFPDLHSELNLSSLELGDSALYFCASSVRSGGSLETQYFGPGTRLLVL.

This clone was recorded once. V usage is TRBV9 and J usage is TRBJ1-3, with 7 bases that match TRBD1. Germline-derived CDR1 and CDR2 are SGDLS and YYNGEE. With 3 bases clipped from V and 0 bases from J, the junction kept 6 bases outside the gene matches. The CDR3 loop spans 16 amino acids. CDR3 sequence (DNA): TGTGCCAGCAGCGGCGGACAGGTCCTCTCTGGAAACACCATATATTTT. This codes for CASSGGQVLSGNTIYF.

This clone appeared a few times. The CDR3 reads CASSQDQGSFGTEAFF. The CDR3 bases are TGTGCCAGCAGCCAGGACCAGGGGAGTTTTGGCACTGAAGCTTTCTTT. V and J are TRBV4-2 and TRBJ1-1; tentatively, D is TRBD1 (6 bases). The germline CDR1 and CDR2 sequences are LGHNA and YNFKEQ. The CDR3 covers 16 residues. Deletions cut 3 bases from V and 4 bases from J, with 18 bases between.

This clone came up a few times. The rearrangement uses TRBV30 and TRBJ2-7; 9 nucleotides match TRBD2. The CDR3 consists of 14 residues. Germline V gene lookup returns CDR1 GTSNPN and CDR2 SVGIG (reference sequence). After removal of 1 base from V and 2 bases from J, the junction contained 3 bases not matched to a gene. The CDR3 protein is CAWSGLAETYEQYF. In DNA, the CDR3 is TGTGCCTGGAGTGGACTAGCGGAGACCTACGAGCAGTACTTC.

This clone was found a few times. The V call is TRBV28, the J call TRBJ2-7; 7 positions agree with TRBD2. With V trimmed by 3 bases and J by 2 bases, 4 bases remained unmatched. The CDR3 extends over 14 amino acids. Germline loops: CDR1 MDHEN, CDR2 SYDVKM. The CDR3 DNA is TGTGCCAGCAGTTTCGTGGGAGGGACCTACGAGCAGTACTTC. It specifies CASSFVGGTYEQYF.

In its sample, this clone was seen a few times. This rearrangement joins TRBV28 to TRBJ2-1, with 14 nucleotides matching TRBD2. The CDR3 length is 14 residues. The germline V gene has CDR1 MDHEN and CDR2 SYDVKM. Trimming at V came to 4 bases and at J to 10 bases, leaving 3 bases not matched to a gene. The CDR3 DNA follows: TGTGCCAGCAGTTCGGGACTAGCGGGAGACGAGCAGTTCTTC. It yields the protein CASSSGLAGDEQFF.

The rearrangement joins TRBV10-3 to TRBJ2-7; TRBD2 matches at 7 bases. CDR3 size: 19 residues. Germline V lookup: CDR1 ENHRY, CDR2 SYGVKD. With 3 bases clipped from V and 3 bases from J, the junction kept 20 bases outside the gene matches. The CDR3 bases are TGTGCCATCAGTGACCGCGAGGCGTCATCTGGACTAGAACTCTACGAGCAGTACTTC. Its translation is CAISDREASSGLELYEQYF.

The chain has TRBV5-1 and TRBJ2-7, with TRBD1 matching over 7 bases. V lost 3 bases to trimming and J lost 2 bases; unmatched junction nucleotides: 8. The CDR3 extends over 15 amino acids. The V gene's germline CDR1 is SGHRS and CDR2 YFSETQ. The CDR3 sequence: CASSSAPGQTYEQYF. The CDR3 DNA is TGCGCCAGCAGCTCCGCGCCGGGACAGACCTACGAGCAGTACTTC.

J is TRBJ2-1 and V is TRBV25-1; D perhaps matches TRBD2 (6 bases). Trimming stripped 1 base from V and 4 bases from J, with 14 bases between. Germline-derived CDR1 and CDR2 are MGHDK and SYGVNS. The CDR3 runs to 16 residues. The CDR3 nucleotides are TGTGCCAGCAGTGAATGGGGGAAGGAGGGGTACAATGAGCAGTTCTTC. Translating gives CASSEWGKEGYNEQFF.

This clone appeared a few times. The rearrangement joins TRBV7-8 to TRBJ2-7; TRBD2 is a possible D gene (6 bases). V was pared by 3 bases and J by 4 bases, with 13 bases between. The CDR3 spans 14 residues. The germline V gene has CDR1 SGHVS and CDR2 FQNEAQ. This CDR3 reads CASSLGLAQYEQYF. The DNA of the CDR3 is TGTGCCAGCAGCTTGGGCCTAGCGCAGTACGAGCAGTACTTC.

The gene calls are TRBV28 and TRBJ1-4, with D hard to call. V lost 8 bases to trimming and J lost 7 bases, with 5 bases between them. CDR1 is MDHEN, CDR2 SYDVKM, per germline. This CDR3 is built from 10 residues. The CDR3 reads CASGPEKLFF. For the CDR3, the DNA is TGTGCCAGCGGGCCTGAAAAACTGTTTTTT.

The chain employs TRBV15 and TRBJ2-1, with TRBD2 identical over 9 bases. Germline CDR1 LNHNV, CDR2 YYDKDF (reference sequence). This CDR3 contains 14 residues. Unmatched junction bases numbered 1, after V lost 3 bases and J lost 4 bases. CDR3 nucleotide sequence: TGTGCCACCAGCAGGCTAGCGGGATACAATGAGCAGTTCTTC. Amino acids: CATSRLAGYNEQFF.

The chain carries TRBV28 and TRBJ1-3; D is ambiguous. CDR1 MDHEN and CDR2 SYDVKM come from the germline V gene. The V gene lost 2 bases and the J gene lost 2 bases, with 7 bases spanning the gap. This CDR3 spans 14 amino acids. The CDR3 loop is CASSLDITGNTIYF. In DNA, the CDR3 is TGTGCCAGCAGTTTAGACATAACTGGAAACACCATATATTTT.

J is TRBJ1-1 and V is TRBV21-1; TRBD1 was called by the table and not checked on the DNA. TRBV21-1 is tagged as a pseudogene. This CDR3 is 17 amino acids long. The CDR3 DNA is TGTGCCAGCAGCTTAGACCGGGACAGGGGGGAAGGCACTGAAGCTTTCTTT. This sequence encodes CASSLDRDRGEGTEAFF.

Note on this clone: In the same sample, other DNA sequences code for this CDR3. The V gene is TRBV4-1, the J gene TRBJ1-1; D is perhaps TRBD1 (5 bases). V lost 0 bases and J lost 1, with 6 bases in between. The CDR3 has 14 amino acids. CDR1 and CDR2 (germline): MGHRA, YSYEKL. The CDR3 sequence: CASSQEGGNTEAFF. The DNA of the CDR3 is TGCGCCAGCAGCCAAGAGGGGGGGAACACTGAAGCTTTCTTT.

The V call is TRBV7-9, the J call TRBJ1-1, with a weak D call TRBD1 (5 bases). With 0 bases removed from V and 9 bases from J, the gap between germline ends came to 11 bases. The CDR3 has 13 amino acids. Looked up from germline, CDR1 is SEHNR and CDR2 is FQNEAQ (reference sequence). CDR3 DNA sequence: TGTGCCAGCAGCTTAGCTTTGAGACAGCAAGCTTTCTTT. It encodes CASSLALRQQAFF.

The rearrangement joins TRBV7-9 to TRBJ1-2; a weak D match, TRBD1 (6 bases). The CDR3 covers 14 residues. CDR1 SEHNR and CDR2 FQNEAQ come from the germline V gene (reference sequence). V lost 2 bases and J lost 5, with 12 bases in between. The CDR3 sequence: CASSLSDSPYGYTF. CDR3 sequence (DNA): TGTGCCAGCAGCTTATCGGACAGCCCTTATGGCTACACCTTC.

This chain connects TRBV10-2 to TRBJ2-7; a possible D gene is TRBD1 (6 bases). CDR1 is WSHSY, CDR2 SAAADI, per germline. This CDR3 is 11 amino acids long. Deletions cut 8 bases from V and 5 bases from J, with 10 bases between. CDR3 coding DNA: TGCGCCAGCCTCAGGGGTAACGAGCAGTACTTC. Its protein product is CASLRGNEQYF.

A note on this clone: The same CDR3 is also encoded by other DNA sequences in this sample. The chain employs TRBV29-1 and TRBJ2-5; maybe TRBD1 (6 bases). CDR3 length equals 12 residues. Germline V CDR1 and CDR2: SQVTM, ANQGSEA. Deletions cut 5 bases from V and 2 bases from J, with 9 bases between. CDR3 region: CSVPDRQETQYF. The CDR3 region has the DNA TGCAGCGTTCCAGACAGGCAAGAGACCCAGTACTTC.

In its sample, this clone was seen a few times. V usage is TRBV5-1 and J usage is TRBJ2-2, with 10 positions matching TRBD2. This CDR3 region has 14 residues. With 4 bases clipped from V and 4 bases from J, the junction kept 1 base outside the gene matches. CDR1 is SGHRS, CDR2 YFSETQ, per germline. The CDR3 reads CASSPSGSTGELFF. The CDR3, as DNA: TGCGCCAGCAGCCCTAGCGGGAGCACCGGGGAGCTGTTTTTT.

The chain couples TRBV10-3 to TRBJ2-7; D is perhaps TRBD1 (6 bases). The CDR3 totals 14 residues. V gave up 7 bases and J gave up 2 bases, with 15 bases separating them. The germline CDR1 and CDR2 sequences are ENHRY and SYGVKD. The CDR3 sequence: CAINKQGITYEQYF. CDR3 DNA: TGTGCCATCAACAAACAGGGAATCACCTACGAGCAGTACTTC.

The V call is TRBV9, the J call TRBJ1-2, with D possibly matching TRBD1 (6 bases). Germline assignment: CDR1 SGDLS and CDR2 YYNGEE. The germline V and J ends were trimmed by 0 bases and 4 bases, with 19 bases remaining between them. This CDR3 spans 17 amino acids. The chain's CDR3 is CASSVEQGGILIYGYTF. The CDR3 DNA sequence: TGTGCCAGCAGCGTAGAACAGGGTGGGATTTTAATCTATGGCTACACCTTC.

This clone was found a few times. This sequence joins TRBV30 and TRBJ1-5; 8 bases map to TRBD1. V lost 7 bases, J lost 5 bases, and 4 bases stayed unmatched. The germline gives CDR1 GTSNPN, CDR2 SVGIG (reference sequence). This CDR3 is 12 amino acids long. Here the CDR3 DNA reads TGTGCCTACCAGGGGGCTGATCAGCCCCAGCATTTT. Translation: CAYQGADQPQHF.

The V gene is TRBV2, the J gene TRBJ2-7; D not resolved. The CDR3 sequence is 14 residues long. Trimming took off 7 bases at V and 2 bases at J, with 15 bases between the two ends. Germline lookup yields CDR1 SNHLY and CDR2 FYNNEI. The CDR3 coding sequence is TGTGCCAGCAAAATCATGGCACAGCCCTACGAGCAGTACTTC. Its translation: CASKIMAQPYEQYF.

The genes are TRBV13 and TRBJ2-4; D might be TRBD1 (6 bases). This CDR3 spans 18 amino acids. V gave up 5 bases and J gave up 8 bases, with 28 bases separating them. Germline V CDR1 and CDR2: PRHDT, FYEKMQ (reference sequence). In DNA form, the CDR3 reads TGTGCCAGCAGCACACAGGGTTTGGGATCTAGGGCTATCGACATTCAGTACTTC. It translates to CASSTQGLGSRAIDIQYF.

The chain has TRBV9 and TRBJ2-1, with 8 positions matching TRBD2. This CDR3 is built from 15 residues. With 0 bases clipped from V and 4 bases from J, the junction kept 3 bases outside the gene matches. Germline assignment: CDR1 SGDLS and CDR2 YYNGEE. The CDR3 coding sequence is TGTGCCAGCAGCGTAGCACCGGGAGGGTACAATGAGCAGTTCTTC. Translating it yields CASSVAPGGYNEQFF.

This rearrangement joins TRBV2 to TRBJ2-3; weak D call: TRBD2 (5 bases). The CDR3 has 15 amino acids. Germline CDR1 and CDR2: SNHLY and FYNNEI. Trimming cost V 6 bases and J 3 bases, with 16 bases left between them. The CDR3 region has the DNA TGTGCCAGCAGGCCAGGAGGCTCGCGGACAGATACGCAGTATTTT. Translation: CASRPGGSRTDTQYF.